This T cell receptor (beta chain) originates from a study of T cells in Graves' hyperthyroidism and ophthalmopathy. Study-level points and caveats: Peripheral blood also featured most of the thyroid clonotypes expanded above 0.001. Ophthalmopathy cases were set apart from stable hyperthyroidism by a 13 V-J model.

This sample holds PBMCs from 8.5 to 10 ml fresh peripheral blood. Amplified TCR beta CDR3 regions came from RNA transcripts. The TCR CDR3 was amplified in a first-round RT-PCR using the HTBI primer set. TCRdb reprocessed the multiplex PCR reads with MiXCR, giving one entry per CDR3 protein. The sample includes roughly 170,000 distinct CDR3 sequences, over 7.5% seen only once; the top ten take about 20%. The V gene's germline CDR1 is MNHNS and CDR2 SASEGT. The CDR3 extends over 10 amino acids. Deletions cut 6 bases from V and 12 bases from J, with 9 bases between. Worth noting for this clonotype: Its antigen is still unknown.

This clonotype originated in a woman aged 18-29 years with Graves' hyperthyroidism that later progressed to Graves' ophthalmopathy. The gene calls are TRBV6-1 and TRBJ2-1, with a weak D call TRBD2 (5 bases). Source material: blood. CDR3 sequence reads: CASRDWGQFF. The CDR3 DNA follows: TGTGCCAGCAGGGACTGGGGGCAGTTCTTC.